The clone carrying this T cell receptor beta chain was seen only a few times. A sample-barcoded 5' primer and a J-beta primer mix were used in a second PCR of roughly 6 to 11 cycles. With 12 random nucleotides, a template-switch adaptor tagged each individual cDNA molecule. TCRdb redid the calling of the 5' RACE reads with MiXCR, one entry per CDR3 protein. The sample has around 780,000 distinct CDR3 sequences; more than 55% are singletons. The sample originates from a study of blood T cells in healthy people across ages. This CDR3 is 16 amino acids long. Germline V gives CDR1 MGHRA, CDR2 YSYEKL. Trimming took off 2 bases at V and 8 bases at J, with 19 bases between the two ends. Healthy Caucasian individuals from Russia aged roughly 6 to 95 served as donors. Each sample gave at least 6.5 million isolated PBMCs. Extraction of total RNA produced a minimum of 5 micrograms from each sample.

This clonotype was obtained from a man aged 35 to 55 in good health. Sequences were obtained from blood. The chain joins TRBV4-1 to TRBJ2-1, with D tentatively TRBD2 (6 bases). Here the CDR3 DNA reads TGCGCCAGCAGCCAATCGCCGGGAGCGGTGGGGCATGAGCAGTTCTTC. Translating it yields CASSQSPGAVGHEQFF.